Given below is one T cell receptor beta chain in context. Its antigen remains unidentified. The CDR3 sequence is 16 residues long. Between the trimmed V and J ends, which lost 6 bases and 4 bases, there was a span of 19 bases. Germline V lookup: CDR1 MGHRA, CDR2 YSYEKL. The protocol was immunoSEQ multiplex PCR, while the TCRdb copy is restricted to in-frame clones and leaves out a portion. The table includes 200,000 or so clones, almost 95% detected once. These data are taken from a study of T cell responses to AZD1222 COVID-19 vaccine. Study results and limitations: Spike-specific TCRs gained breadth and depth after people received two AZD1222 doses.

This specimen consisted of peripheral blood, obtained on day 0 of AZD1222 vaccination. This chain uses TRBV4-1 with TRBJ1-5, with a possible D match to TRBD1 (5 bases). The clonotype comes from an adult in good health. CDR3 in DNA: TGCGCCAGCAGTGACTTAGCGGGACGGGATAATCAGCCCCAGCATTTT. It specifies CASSDLAGRDNQPQHF.